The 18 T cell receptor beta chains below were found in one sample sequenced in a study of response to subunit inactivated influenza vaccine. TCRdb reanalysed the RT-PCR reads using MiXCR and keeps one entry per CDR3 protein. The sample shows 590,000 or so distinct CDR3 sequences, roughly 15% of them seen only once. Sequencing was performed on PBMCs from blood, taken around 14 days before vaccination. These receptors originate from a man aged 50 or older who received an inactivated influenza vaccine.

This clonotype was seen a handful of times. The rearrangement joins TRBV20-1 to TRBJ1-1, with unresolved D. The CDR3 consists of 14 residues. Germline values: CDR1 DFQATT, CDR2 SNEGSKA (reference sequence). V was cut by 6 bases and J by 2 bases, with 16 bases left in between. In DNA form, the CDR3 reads TGCAGTGCCCCACCGGATGGAGTAAACACTGAAGCTTTCTTT. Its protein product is CSAPPDGVNTEAFF.

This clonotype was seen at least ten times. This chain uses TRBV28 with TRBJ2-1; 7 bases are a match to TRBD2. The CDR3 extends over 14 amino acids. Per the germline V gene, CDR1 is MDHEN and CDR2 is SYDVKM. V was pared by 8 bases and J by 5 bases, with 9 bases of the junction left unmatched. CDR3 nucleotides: TGTGCCAGCTCGGAGGGAGGGCCAAACAATGAGCAGTTCTTC. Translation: CASSEGGPNNEQFF. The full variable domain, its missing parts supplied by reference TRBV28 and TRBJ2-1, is DVKVTQSSRYLVKRTGEKVFLECVQDMDHENMFWYRQDPGLGLRLIYFSYDVKMKEKGDIPEGYSVSREKKERFSLILESASTNQTSMYLCASSEGGPNNEQFFGPGTRLTVL.

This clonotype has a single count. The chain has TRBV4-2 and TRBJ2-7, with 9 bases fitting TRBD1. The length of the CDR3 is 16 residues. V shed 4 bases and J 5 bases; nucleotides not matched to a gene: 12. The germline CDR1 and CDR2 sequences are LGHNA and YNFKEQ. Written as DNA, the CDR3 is TGTGCCAGCAGCCCAACTATTGGACAGGGGACCCACGAGCAGTACTTC. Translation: CASSPTIGQGTHEQYF.

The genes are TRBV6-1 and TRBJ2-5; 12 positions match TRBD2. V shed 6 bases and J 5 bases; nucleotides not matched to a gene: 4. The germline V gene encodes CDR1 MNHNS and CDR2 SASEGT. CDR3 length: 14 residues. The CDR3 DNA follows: TGTGCCAGCAGGACTAGCGGGAGTGGCGAGACCCAGTACTTC. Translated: CASRTSGSGETQYF.

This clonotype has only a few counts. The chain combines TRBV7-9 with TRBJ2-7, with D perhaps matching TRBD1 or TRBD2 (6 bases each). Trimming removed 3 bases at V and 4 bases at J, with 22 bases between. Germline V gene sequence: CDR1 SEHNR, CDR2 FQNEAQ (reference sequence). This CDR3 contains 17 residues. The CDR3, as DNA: TGTGCCAGCAGCTTTCCCACCCCCAAGGGGGGTCTTTACGAGCAGTACTTC. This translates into CASSFPTPKGGLYEQYF.

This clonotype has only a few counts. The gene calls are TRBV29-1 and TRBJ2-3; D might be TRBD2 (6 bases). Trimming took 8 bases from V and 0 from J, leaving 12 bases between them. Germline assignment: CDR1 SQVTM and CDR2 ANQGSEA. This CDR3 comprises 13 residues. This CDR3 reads CSFRRGSTDTQYF. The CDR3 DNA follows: TGCAGCTTTCGCCGGGGGAGCACAGATACGCAGTATTTT.

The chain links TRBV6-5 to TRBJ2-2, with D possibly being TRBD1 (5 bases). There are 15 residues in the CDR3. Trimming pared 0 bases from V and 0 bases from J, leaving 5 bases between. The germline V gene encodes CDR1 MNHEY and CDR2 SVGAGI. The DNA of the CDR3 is TGTGCCAGCAGTTACTCGACAGCGAACACCGGGGAGCTGTTTTTT. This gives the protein CASSYSTANTGELFF.

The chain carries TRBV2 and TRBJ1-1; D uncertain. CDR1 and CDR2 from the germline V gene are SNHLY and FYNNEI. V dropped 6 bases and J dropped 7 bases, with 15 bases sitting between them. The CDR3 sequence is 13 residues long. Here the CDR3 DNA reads TGTGCCAGCAGAAAGGGTCAAAGCAGTGAAGCTTTCTTT. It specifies CASRKGQSSEAFF.

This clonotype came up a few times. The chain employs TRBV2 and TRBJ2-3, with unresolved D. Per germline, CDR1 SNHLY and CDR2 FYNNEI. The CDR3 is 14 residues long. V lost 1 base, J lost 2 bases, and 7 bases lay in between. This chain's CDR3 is CASSEGPYTDTQYF. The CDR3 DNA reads TGTGCCAGCAGTGAAGGGCCTTACACAGATACGCAGTATTTT.

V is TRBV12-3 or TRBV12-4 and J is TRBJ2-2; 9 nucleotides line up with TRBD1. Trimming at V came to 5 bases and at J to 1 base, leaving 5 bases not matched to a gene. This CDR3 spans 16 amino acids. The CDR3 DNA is TGTGCCAGCAGTAGAGCGGGACAGGGGAACACCGGGGAGCTGTTTTTT. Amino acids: CASSRAGQGNTGELFF.

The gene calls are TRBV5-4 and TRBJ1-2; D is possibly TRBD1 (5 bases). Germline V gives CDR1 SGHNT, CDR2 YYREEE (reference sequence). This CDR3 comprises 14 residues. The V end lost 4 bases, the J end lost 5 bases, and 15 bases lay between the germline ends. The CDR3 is CASSATSQGYGYTF. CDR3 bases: TGTGCCAGCAGCGCGACGTCTCAGGGATATGGCTACACCTTC.

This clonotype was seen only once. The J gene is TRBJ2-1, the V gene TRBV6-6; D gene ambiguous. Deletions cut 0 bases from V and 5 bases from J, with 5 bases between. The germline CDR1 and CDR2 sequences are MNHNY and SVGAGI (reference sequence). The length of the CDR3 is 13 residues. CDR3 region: CASSYSQDNEQFF. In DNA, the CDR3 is TGTGCCAGCAGTTACTCCCAGGACAATGAGCAGTTCTTC.

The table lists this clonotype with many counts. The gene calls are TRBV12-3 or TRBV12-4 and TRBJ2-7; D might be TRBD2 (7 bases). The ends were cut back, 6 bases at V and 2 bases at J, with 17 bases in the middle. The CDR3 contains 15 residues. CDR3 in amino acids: CASSPWRGPPYEQYF. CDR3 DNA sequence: TGTGCCAGCAGCCCCTGGCGGGGGCCACCCTACGAGCAGTACTTC.

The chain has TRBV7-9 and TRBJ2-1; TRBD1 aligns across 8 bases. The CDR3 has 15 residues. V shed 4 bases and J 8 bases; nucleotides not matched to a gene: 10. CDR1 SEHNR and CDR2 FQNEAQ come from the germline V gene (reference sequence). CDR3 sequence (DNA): TGTGCCAGCAGCTCCAGGGGGCCTGAGGGTCATGAGCAGTTCTTC. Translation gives CASSSRGPEGHEQFF.

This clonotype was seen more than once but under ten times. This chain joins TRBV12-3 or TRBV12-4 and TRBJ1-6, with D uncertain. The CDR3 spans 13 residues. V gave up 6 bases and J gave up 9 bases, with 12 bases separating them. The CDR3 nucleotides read TGTGCCAGCAGCCTGGCCCCAAGTTCACCCCTCCACTTT. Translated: CASSLAPSSPLHF.

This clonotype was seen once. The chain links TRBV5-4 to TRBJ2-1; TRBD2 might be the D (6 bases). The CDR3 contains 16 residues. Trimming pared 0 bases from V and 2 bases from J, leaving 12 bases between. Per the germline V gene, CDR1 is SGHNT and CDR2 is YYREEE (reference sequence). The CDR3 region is CASSLALGTPYNEQFF. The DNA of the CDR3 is TGTGCCAGCAGCTTGGCCCTAGGGACTCCCTACAATGAGCAGTTCTTC.

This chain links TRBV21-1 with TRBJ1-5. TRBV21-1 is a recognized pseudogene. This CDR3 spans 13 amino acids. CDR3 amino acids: CASGVQGNHPQHF. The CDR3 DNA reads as TGTGCCAGCGGAGTGCAGGGCAATCACCCCCAGCATTTT.

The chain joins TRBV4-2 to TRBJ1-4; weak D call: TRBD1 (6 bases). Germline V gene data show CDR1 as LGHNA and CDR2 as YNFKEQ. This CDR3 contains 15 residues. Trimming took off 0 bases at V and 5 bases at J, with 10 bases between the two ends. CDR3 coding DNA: TGTGCCAGCAGCCAAGACCACAGGGAGAATGAAAAACTGTTTTTT. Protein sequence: CASSQDHRENEKLFF.